This TCR beta chain was documented in a study of shared clonotypes between healthy human individuals. Germline CDR1 is SGHNT and CDR2 is YYREEE (reference sequence). The V and J ends lost 0 bases and 0 bases respectively, with 15 bases between them. The CDR3 has 18 residues. Study results and caveats: Blood alone was sampled, and tissue repertoires likely differ.

Investigators spread the genomic DNA of each subset evenly over several immunoSEQ plates. Under the authors' procedure: With immunoSEQ giving junction-only sequences and no quality scores, filtering differed. TCRdb keeps only in-frame clones here, not all; method: immunoSEQ multiplex PCR. V, J and clone size derive from that table, while D and trimming were established from the DNA sequence. The sample lists hundreds of thousands of clones, roughly four fifths occurring once. With regard to this clone: The antigen remains unidentified.

What was sequenced was PBMCs. The sequence came from a woman in her thirties or forties in good health. Some clones in this sample may be carry-over from other donors' samples. The chain joins TRBV5-4 to TRBJ2-2, with D possibly being TRBD1 (6 bases). CDR3 sequence reads: CASSLGLQGLANTGELFF. CDR3 nucleotide sequence: TGTGCCAGCAGCTTGGGTCTCCAGGGGCTCGCGAACACCGGGGAGCTGTTTTTT.